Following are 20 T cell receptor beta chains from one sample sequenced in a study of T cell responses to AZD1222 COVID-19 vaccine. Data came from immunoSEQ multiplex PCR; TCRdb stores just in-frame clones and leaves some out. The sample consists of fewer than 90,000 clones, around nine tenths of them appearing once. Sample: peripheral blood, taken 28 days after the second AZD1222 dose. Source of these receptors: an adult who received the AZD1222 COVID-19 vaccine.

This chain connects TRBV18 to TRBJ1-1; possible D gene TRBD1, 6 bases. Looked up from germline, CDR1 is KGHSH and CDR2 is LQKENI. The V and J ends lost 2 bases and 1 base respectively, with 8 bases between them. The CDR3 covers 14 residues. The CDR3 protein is CASSPGQPNTEAFF. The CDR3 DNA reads TGTGCCAGCTCACCAGGACAGCCGAACACTGAAGCTTTCTTT. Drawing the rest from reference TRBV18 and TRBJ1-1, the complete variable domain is NAGVMQNPRHLVRRRGQEARLRCSPMKGHSHVYWYRQLPEEGLKFMVYLQKENIIDESGMPKERFSAEFPKEGPSILRIQQVVRGDSAAYFCASSPGQPNTEAFFGQGTRLTVV.

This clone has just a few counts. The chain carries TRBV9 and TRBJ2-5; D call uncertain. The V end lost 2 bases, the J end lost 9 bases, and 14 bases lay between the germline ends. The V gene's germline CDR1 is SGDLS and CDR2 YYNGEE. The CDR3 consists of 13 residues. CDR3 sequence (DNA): TGTGCCAGCAGCGTTGGCACATCTTGGGCCCAGTACTTC. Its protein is CASSVGTSWAQYF.

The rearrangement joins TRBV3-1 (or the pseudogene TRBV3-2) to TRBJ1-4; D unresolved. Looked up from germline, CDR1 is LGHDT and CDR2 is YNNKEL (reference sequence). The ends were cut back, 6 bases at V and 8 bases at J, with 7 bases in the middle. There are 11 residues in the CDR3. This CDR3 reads CASRQKEKLFF. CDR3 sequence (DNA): TGTGCCAGCAGACAAAAAGAAAAACTGTTTTTT.

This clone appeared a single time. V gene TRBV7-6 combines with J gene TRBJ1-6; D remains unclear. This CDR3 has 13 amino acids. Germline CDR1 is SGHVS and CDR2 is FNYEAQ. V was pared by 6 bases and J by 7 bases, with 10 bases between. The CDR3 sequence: CASRPSSNSPLHF. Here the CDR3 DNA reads TGTGCCAGCAGGCCCTCCTCGAATTCACCCCTCCACTTT.

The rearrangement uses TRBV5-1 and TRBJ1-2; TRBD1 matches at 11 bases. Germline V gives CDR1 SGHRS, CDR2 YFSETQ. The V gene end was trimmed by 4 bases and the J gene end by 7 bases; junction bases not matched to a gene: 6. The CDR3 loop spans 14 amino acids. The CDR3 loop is CASSGGTGGGGYTF. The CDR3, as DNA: TGCGCCAGCAGCGGAGGGACAGGGGGTGGTGGCTACACCTTC.

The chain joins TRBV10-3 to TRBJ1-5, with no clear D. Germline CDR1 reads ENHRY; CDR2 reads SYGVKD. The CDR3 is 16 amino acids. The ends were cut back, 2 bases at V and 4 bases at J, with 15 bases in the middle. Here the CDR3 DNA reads TGTGCCATCAGTGAGCAATACCGGGCCTCAAATCAGCCCCAGCATTTT. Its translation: CAISEQYRASNQPQHF.

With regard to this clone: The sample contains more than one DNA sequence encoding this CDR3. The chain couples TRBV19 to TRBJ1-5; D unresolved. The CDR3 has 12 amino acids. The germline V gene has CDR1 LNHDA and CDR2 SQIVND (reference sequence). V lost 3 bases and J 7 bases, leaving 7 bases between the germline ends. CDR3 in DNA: TGTGCCAGTAGTATCGGGGAGCAGCCCCAGCATTTT. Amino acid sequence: CASSIGEQPQHF.

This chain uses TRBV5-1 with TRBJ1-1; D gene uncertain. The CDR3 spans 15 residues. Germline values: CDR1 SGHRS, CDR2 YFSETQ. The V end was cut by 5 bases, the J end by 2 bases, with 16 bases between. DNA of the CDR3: TGCGCCAGCAGGTACAACGCGGTAGGTAACACTGAAGCTTTCTTT. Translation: CASRYNAVGNTEAFF.

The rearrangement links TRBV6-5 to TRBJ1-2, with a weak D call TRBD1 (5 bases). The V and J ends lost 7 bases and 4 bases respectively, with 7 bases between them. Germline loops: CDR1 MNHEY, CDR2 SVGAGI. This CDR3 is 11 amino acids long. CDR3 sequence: CASTTGYGYTF. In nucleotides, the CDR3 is TGTGCCAGCACTACAGGCTATGGCTACACCTTC.

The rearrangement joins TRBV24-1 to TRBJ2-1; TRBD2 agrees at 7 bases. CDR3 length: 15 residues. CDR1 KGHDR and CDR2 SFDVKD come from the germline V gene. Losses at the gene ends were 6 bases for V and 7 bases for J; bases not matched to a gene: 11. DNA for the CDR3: TGTGCCACCAGTCCCTTTGGGGAGGGGATGAATGAGCAGTTCTTC. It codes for CATSPFGEGMNEQFF.

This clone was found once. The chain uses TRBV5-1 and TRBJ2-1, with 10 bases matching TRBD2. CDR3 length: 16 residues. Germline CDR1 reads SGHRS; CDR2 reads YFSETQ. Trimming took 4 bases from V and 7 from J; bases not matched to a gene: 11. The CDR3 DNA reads TGCGCCAGCAGCGTGGATTTTAGCGGGGGGTTTAATGAGCAGTTCTTC. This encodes CASSVDFSGGFNEQFF.

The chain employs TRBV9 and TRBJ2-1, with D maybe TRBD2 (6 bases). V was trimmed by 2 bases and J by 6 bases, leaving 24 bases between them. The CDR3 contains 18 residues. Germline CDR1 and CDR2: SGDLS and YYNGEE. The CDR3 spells CASSVTSGVGVSINEQFF. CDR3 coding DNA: TGTGCCAGCAGCGTCACCTCGGGAGTAGGGGTTTCGATCAATGAGCAGTTCTTC. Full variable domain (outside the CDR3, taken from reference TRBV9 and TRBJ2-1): DSGVTQTPKHLITATGQRVTLRCSPRSGDLSVYWYQQSLDQGLQFLIQYYNGEERAKGNILERFSAQQFPDLHSELNLSSLELGDSALYFCASSVTSGVGVSINEQFFGPGTRLTVL.

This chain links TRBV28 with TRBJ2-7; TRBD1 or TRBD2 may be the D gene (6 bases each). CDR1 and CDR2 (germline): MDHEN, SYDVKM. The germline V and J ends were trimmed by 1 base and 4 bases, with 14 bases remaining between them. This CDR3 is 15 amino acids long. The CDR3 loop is CASSLFPGAVYEQYF. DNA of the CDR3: TGTGCCAGCAGTTTATTCCCGGGGGCAGTGTACGAGCAGTACTTC.

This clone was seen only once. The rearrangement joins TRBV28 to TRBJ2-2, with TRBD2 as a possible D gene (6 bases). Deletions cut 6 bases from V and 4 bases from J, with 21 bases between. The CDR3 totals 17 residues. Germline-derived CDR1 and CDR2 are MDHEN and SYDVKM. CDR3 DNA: TGTGCCAGCAGCCAACCCCTAGCGTTACGGAGCACCGGGGAGCTGTTTTTT. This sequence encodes CASSQPLALRSTGELFF.

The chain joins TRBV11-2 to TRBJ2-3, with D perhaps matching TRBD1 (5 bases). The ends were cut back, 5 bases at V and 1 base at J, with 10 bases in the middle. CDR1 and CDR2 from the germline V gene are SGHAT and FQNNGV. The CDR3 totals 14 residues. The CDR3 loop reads CASSPLGGTDTQYF. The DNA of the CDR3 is TGTGCCAGCAGCCCTTTAGGGGGCACAGATACGCAGTATTTT.

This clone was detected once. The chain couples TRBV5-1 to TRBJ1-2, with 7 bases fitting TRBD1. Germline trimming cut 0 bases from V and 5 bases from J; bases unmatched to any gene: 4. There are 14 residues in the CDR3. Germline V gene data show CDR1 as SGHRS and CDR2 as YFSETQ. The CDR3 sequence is CASSLGGQLYGYTF. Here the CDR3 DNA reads TGCGCCAGCAGCTTGGGGGGACAGTTGTATGGCTACACCTTC. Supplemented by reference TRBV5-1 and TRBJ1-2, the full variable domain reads KAGVTQTPRYLIKTRGQQVTLSCSPISGHRSVSWYQQTPGQGLQFLFEYFSETQRNKGNFPGRFSGRQFSNSRSEMNVSTLELGDSALYLCASSLGGQLYGYTFGSGTRLTVV.

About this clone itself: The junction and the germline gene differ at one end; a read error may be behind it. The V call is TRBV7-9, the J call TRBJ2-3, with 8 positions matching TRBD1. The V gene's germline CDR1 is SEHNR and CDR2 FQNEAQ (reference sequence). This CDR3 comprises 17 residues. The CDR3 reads CASSLAGTGHTTDTQYF. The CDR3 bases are TGTGCCAGCAGCCTAGCTGGGACAGGTCATACCACAGATACGCAGTATTTT.

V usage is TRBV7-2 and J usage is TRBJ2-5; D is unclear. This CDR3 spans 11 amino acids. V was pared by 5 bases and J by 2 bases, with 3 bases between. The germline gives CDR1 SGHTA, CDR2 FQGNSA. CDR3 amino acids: CASSPQETQYF. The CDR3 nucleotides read TGTGCCAGCAGCCCGCAAGAGACCCAGTACTTC.

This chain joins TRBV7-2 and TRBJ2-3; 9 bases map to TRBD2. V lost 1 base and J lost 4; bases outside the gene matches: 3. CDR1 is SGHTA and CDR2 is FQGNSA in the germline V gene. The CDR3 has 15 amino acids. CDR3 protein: CASSLVAGGADTQYF. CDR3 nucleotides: TGTGCCAGCAGCTTAGTTGCGGGGGGGGCAGATACGCAGTATTTT.

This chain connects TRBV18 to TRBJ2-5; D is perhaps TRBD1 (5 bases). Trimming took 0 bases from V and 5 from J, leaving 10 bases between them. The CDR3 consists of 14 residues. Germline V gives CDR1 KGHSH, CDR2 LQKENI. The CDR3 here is CASSPPAGWETQYF. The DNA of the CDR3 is TGTGCCAGCTCACCACCGGCAGGGTGGGAGACCCAGTACTTC.